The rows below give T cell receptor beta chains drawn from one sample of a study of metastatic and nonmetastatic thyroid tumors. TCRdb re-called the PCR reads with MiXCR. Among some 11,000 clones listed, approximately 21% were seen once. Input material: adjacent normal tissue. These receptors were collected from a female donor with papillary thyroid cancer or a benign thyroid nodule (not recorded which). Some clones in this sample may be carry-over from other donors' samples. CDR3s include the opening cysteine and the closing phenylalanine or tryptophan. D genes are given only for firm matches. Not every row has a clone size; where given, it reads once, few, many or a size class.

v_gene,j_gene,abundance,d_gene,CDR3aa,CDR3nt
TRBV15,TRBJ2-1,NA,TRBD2,CATSRLYVVAGWEQFF,TGTGCCACCAGCAGACTATATGTGGTAGCGGGATGGGAGCAGTTCTTC
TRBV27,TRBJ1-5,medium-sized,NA,CASSHAGGESNQPQHF,TGTGCCAGCAGTCATGCGGGAGGGGAGAGCAATCAGCCCCAGCATTTT
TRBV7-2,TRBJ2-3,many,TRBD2,CASSLGTSGGHDTQYF,TGTGCCAGCAGCTTAGGGACTAGCGGGGGTCACGATACGCAGTATTTT
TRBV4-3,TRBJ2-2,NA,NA,CASSLPGTRGVGELFF,TGCGCCAGCAGCCTCCCCGGCACTAGAGGGGTCGGGGAGCTGTTTTTT
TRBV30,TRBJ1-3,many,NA,CAWSVSGVSGNTIYF,TGTGCCTGGAGTGTATCGGGCGTTTCTGGAAACACCATATATTTT
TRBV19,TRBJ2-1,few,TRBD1,CASSDLTGPVDEQFF,TGTGCCAGTAGTGACCTGACAGGGCCGGTCGATGAGCAGTTCTTC
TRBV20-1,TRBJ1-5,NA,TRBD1,CSASDRGVGDQPQHF,TGCAGTGCTAGTGACAGGGGAGTCGGAGATCAGCCCCAGCATTTT
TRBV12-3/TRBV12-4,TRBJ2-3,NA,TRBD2,CASSLSTSGFTDTQYF,TGTGCCAGCAGTCTCTCGACTAGCGGATTCACAGATACGCAGTATTTT
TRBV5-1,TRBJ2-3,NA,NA,CASSFERGWGYTQYF,TGCGCCAGCAGCTTCGAGAGGGGGTGGGGATATACGCAGTATTTT
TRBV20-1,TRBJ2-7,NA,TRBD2,CSASGTSGRAAYEQYF,TGCAGTGCTTCCGGGACTAGCGGGAGGGCCGCCTACGAGCAGTACTTC
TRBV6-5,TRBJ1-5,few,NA,CASGYRDNQPQHF,TGTGCCAGCGGATACAGGGATAATCAGCCCCAGCATTTT
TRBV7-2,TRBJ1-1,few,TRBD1,CASSLATGGARTEAFF,TGTGCCAGCAGCTTAGCGACAGGGGGCGCGAGGACTGAAGCTTTCTTT
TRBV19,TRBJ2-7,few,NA,CASSDSGVSPYEQYF,TGTGCCAGTAGTGATTCGGGGGTTAGTCCCTACGAGCAGTACTTC
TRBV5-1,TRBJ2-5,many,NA,CASSLGWETQYF,TGCGCCAGCAGCTTGGGTTGGGAGACCCAGTACTTC
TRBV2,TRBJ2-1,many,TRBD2,CASTGLAGTSYNEQFF,TGTGCCAGCACAGGACTAGCGGGAACATCCTACAATGAGCAGTTCTTC
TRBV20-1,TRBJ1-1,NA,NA,CSARPRGPGAEAFF,TGCAGTGCTAGACCCCGCGGGCCCGGGGCTGAAGCTTTCTTT
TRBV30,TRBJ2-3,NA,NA,CAWSVWVNTETQYF,TGTGCCTGGAGTGTATGGGTTAACACAGAAACGCAGTATTTT